The rows below give T cell receptor beta chains drawn from one sample of a study of beta chain features in type 1 diabetes. Profiling relied on immunoSEQ multiplex PCR, and the TCRdb table lists in-frame clones only, not all of them. The repertoire consists of roughly 150,000 clones, with approximately 8.7% occurring once and the leading ten covering roughly 0.7%. The sequenced sample was central memory CD4+ T cells from blood. The origin of the receptors is a woman in her twenties or thirties with type 1 diabetes. The CDR3 runs from the conserved cysteine through the conserved F or W. A D gene is named only where the DNA matches it firmly. Not all rows give a size; the values are once, few, many and, for expanded clones, a class.

J gene: TRBJ2-7
V gene: TRBV18
CDR3 length: 15
clone size: .
D gene: TRBD2
CDR3 DNA: TGTGCCAGCTCACCAGTAGCGGGATATGAATCCGAGCAGTACTTC
CDR3 protein: CASSPVAGYESEQYF

J gene: TRBJ1-5
V gene: TRBV9
CDR3 length: 13
clone size: .
D gene: .
CDR3 DNA: TGTGCCAGCAGCGTAGACGGAGATCAGCCCCAGCATTTT
CDR3 protein: CASSVDGDQPQHF

J gene: TRBJ2-1
V gene: TRBV9
CDR3 length: 15
clone size: few
D gene: .
CDR3 DNA: TGTGCCAGCAGCGTAGCCGGCGGGAATACCAATGAGCAGTTCTTC
CDR3 protein: CASSVAGGNTNEQFF

J gene: TRBJ2-5
V gene: TRBV30
CDR3 length: 16
clone size: .
D gene: TRBD2
CDR3 DNA: TGTGCCTGGAGTAAAGTAGCGGGAGGGCCGAGAGAGACCCAGTACTTC
CDR3 protein: CAWSKVAGGPRETQYF

J gene: TRBJ2-3
V gene: TRBV29-1
CDR3 length: 13
clone size: few
D gene: TRBD2
CDR3 DNA: TGCAGTACGGGGGGGAGTGGGGCAGATACGCAGTATTTT
CDR3 protein: CSTGGSGADTQYF

J gene: TRBJ2-1
V gene: TRBV5-4
CDR3 length: 20
clone size: .
D gene: TRBD2
CDR3 DNA: TGTGCCAGCAGCTCCTCCTTTTTAGCGGGAGGGAAGCTTTTTGACAATGAGCAGTTCTTC
CDR3 protein: CASSSSFLAGGKLFDNEQFF

J gene: TRBJ2-2
V gene: TRBV19
CDR3 length: 13
clone size: .
D gene: .
CDR3 DNA: TGTGCCAGTAGTATCGAAGGCGGCGGGGAGCTGTTTTTT
CDR3 protein: CASSIEGGGELFF

J gene: TRBJ2-3
V gene: TRBV7-2
CDR3 length: 17
clone size: few
D gene: TRBD2
CDR3 DNA: TGTGCCAGCAGCCTGTGGGCCGGGCGGGGGAGTACAGATACGCAGTATTTT
CDR3 protein: CASSLWAGRGSTDTQYF

J gene: TRBJ1-1
V gene: TRBV10-3
CDR3 length: 12
clone size: .
D gene: .
CDR3 DNA: TGTGCCACCGGTGGGGCGGACACTGAAGCTTTCTTT
CDR3 protein: CATGGADTEAFF

J gene: TRBJ1-2
V gene: TRBV19
CDR3 length: 14
clone size: few
D gene: .
CDR3 DNA: TGTGCCAGTAGACAAGACGGGACTCTCTATGGCTACACCTTC
CDR3 protein: CASRQDGTLYGYTF

J gene: TRBJ2-1
V gene: TRBV6-5
CDR3 length: 14
clone size: .
D gene: .
CDR3 DNA: TGTGCCAGCAGTTACTACAGGGTATCCAATGAGCAGTTCTTC
CDR3 protein: CASSYYRVSNEQFF

J gene: TRBJ2-7
V gene: TRBV11-2
CDR3 length: 15
clone size: few
D gene: TRBD2
CDR3 DNA: TGTGCCAGCAGCTCCTTAGCGGGAGGGACCTACGAGCAGTACTTC
CDR3 protein: CASSSLAGGTYEQYF

J gene: TRBJ2-7
V gene: TRBV14
CDR3 length: 15
clone size: few
D gene: TRBD1
CDR3 DNA: TGTGCCAGCAGCCGCCCGGGGACAGGACTCTACGAGCAGTACTTC
CDR3 protein: CASSRPGTGLYEQYF

J gene: TRBJ2-2
V gene: TRBV29-1
CDR3 length: 15
clone size: few
D gene: TRBD1
CDR3 DNA: TGCAGCGTCCTCGGCCGGGACAGGAACACCGGGGAGCTGTTTTTT
CDR3 protein: CSVLGRDRNTGELFF

J gene: TRBJ2-7
V gene: TRBV7-7
CDR3 length: 13
clone size: .
D gene: TRBD1
CDR3 DNA: TGTGCTAGCAGCTCGGACAGGGAAGCGAAGCAGTACTTC
CDR3 protein: CASSSDREAKQYF

J gene: TRBJ2-2
V gene: TRBV11-2
CDR3 length: 17
clone size: .
D gene: TRBD2
CDR3 DNA: TGTGCCAGCAGCGACCTGAGACTAGCGGGAGCGGTCGGGGAGCTGTTTTTT
CDR3 protein: CASSDLRLAGAVGELFF

J gene: TRBJ2-1
V gene: TRBV7-2
CDR3 length: 16
clone size: .
D gene: TRBD2
CDR3 DNA: TGTGCCAGCAGCTTCCTAGCGGGAGTGTCCTACAATGAGCAGTTCTTC
CDR3 protein: CASSFLAGVSYNEQFF

J gene: TRBJ1-4
V gene: TRBV9
CDR3 length: 15
clone size: few
D gene: TRBD1
CDR3 DNA: TGTGCCAGCAGCGTTTCGACAGGGGTTAATGAAAAACTGTTTTTT
CDR3 protein: CASSVSTGVNEKLFF

J gene: TRBJ1-2
V gene: TRBV27
CDR3 length: 14
clone size: .
D gene: TRBD1
CDR3 DNA: TGTGCCAGCAGTTTACAGGGGGCAGGGTATGGCTACACCTTC
CDR3 protein: CASSLQGAGYGYTF

J gene: TRBJ2-7
V gene: TRBV5-1
CDR3 length: 14
clone size: .
D gene: .
CDR3 DNA: TGCGCCAGCAGCTCACAGGGTTTCCCCTACGAGCAGTACTTC
CDR3 protein: CASSSQGFPYEQYF

J gene: TRBJ1-2
V gene: TRBV28
CDR3 length: 14
clone size: .
D gene: TRBD1
CDR3 DNA: TGTGCCAGCAGTCCGACAGGGGCCAACTATGGCTACACCTTC
CDR3 protein: CASSPTGANYGYTF

J gene: TRBJ2-3
V gene: TRBV28
CDR3 length: 14
clone size: few
D gene: TRBD2
CDR3 DNA: TGTGCCAGCACAAGGACTAGCGGGAGTGCTACGCAGTATTTT
CDR3 protein: CASTRTSGSATQYF

J gene: TRBJ2-5
V gene: TRBV28
CDR3 length: 16
clone size: few
D gene: TRBD2
CDR3 DNA: TGTGCCAGCATCGTAAGGGCTAGCGGGAGAGGAGAGACCCAGTACTTC
CDR3 protein: CASIVRASGRGETQYF

J gene: TRBJ2-3
V gene: TRBV5-4
CDR3 length: 16
clone size: .
D gene: TRBD2
CDR3 DNA: TGTGCCAGCAGCACTGAGCGGGGATCTAGCACAGATACGCAGTATTTT
CDR3 protein: CASSTERGSSTDTQYF

J gene: TRBJ1-5
V gene: TRBV2
CDR3 length: 14
clone size: few
D gene: .
CDR3 DNA: TGTGCCAGCAGTGGCTTACGGGGTAATCAGCCCCAGCATTTT
CDR3 protein: CASSGLRGNQPQHF

J gene: TRBJ2-2
V gene: TRBV27
CDR3 length: 17
clone size: few
D gene: TRBD2
CDR3 DNA: TGTGCCAGCAGCCGACGGACTAGCGGAGCCCACACCGGGGAGCTGTTTTTT
CDR3 protein: CASSRRTSGAHTGELFF

J gene: TRBJ1-1
V gene: TRBV7-9
CDR3 length: 15
clone size: .
D gene: .
CDR3 DNA: TGTGCCAGCAGCCCCAAATACAGGGTCAACACTGAAGCTTTCTTT
CDR3 protein: CASSPKYRVNTEAFF

J gene: TRBJ2-5
V gene: TRBV6-1
CDR3 length: 15
clone size: .
D gene: TRBD2
CDR3 DNA: TGTGCCAGCCGACTAGCGGGAGGGCCAGGGGAGACCCAGTACTTC
CDR3 protein: CASRLAGGPGETQYF

J gene: TRBJ1-1
V gene: TRBV5-4
CDR3 length: 13
clone size: .
D gene: .
CDR3 DNA: TGTGCCAGCCGTCGCAGGGAGAACACTGAAGCTTTCTTT
CDR3 protein: CASRRRENTEAFF

J gene: TRBJ2-7
V gene: TRBV28
CDR3 length: 12
clone size: few
D gene: .
CDR3 DNA: TGTGCCAGCAGCCCGAGGAACTACGAGCAGTACTTC
CDR3 protein: CASSPRNYEQYF

J gene: TRBJ2-2
V gene: TRBV2
CDR3 length: 15
clone size: .
D gene: TRBD1
CDR3 DNA: TGTGCCAGCAGTGATGGGACAGAGAACACCGGGGAGCTGTTTTTT
CDR3 protein: CASSDGTENTGELFF

J gene: TRBJ1-1
V gene: TRBV18
CDR3 length: 14
clone size: .
D gene: .
CDR3 DNA: TGTGCCAGCTCACGTGGGGGGAAGAACACTGAAGCTTTCTTT
CDR3 protein: CASSRGGKNTEAFF

J gene: TRBJ2-2
V gene: TRBV12-5
CDR3 length: 15
clone size: few
D gene: TRBD1
CDR3 DNA: TGTGCTAGTGGTTCAGGGACAGGGAAGAACGGGGAGCTGTTTTTT
CDR3 protein: CASGSGTGKNGELFF

J gene: TRBJ2-2
V gene: TRBV28
CDR3 length: 14
clone size: .
D gene: TRBD1
CDR3 DNA: TGTGCCAGCAGAGCGGACAGGGTCGCCGGGGAGCTGTTTTTT
CDR3 protein: CASRADRVAGELFF

J gene: TRBJ2-5
V gene: TRBV5-1
CDR3 length: 15
clone size: few
D gene: TRBD1
CDR3 DNA: TGCGCCAGCACCTCTTCGACAGGGGTGCAAGAGACCCAGTACTTC
CDR3 protein: CASTSSTGVQETQYF

J gene: TRBJ2-1
V gene: TRBV10-3
CDR3 length: 13
clone size: few
D gene: .
CDR3 DNA: TGTGCCATCAGTGAGTTAACCGGCAATGAGCAGTTCTTC
CDR3 protein: CAISELTGNEQFF

J gene: TRBJ2-2
V gene: TRBV6-5
CDR3 length: 13
clone size: .
D gene: .
CDR3 DNA: TGTGCCAGCAGGGGCTGGAAGACCGGGGAGCTGTTTTTT
CDR3 protein: CASRGWKTGELFF

J gene: TRBJ2-7
V gene: TRBV27
CDR3 length: 15
clone size: .
D gene: .
CDR3 DNA: TGTGCCAGCAGGTTTACAGTCCGGTCCACCTACGAGCAGTACTTC
CDR3 protein: CASRFTVRSTYEQYF

J gene: TRBJ2-2
V gene: TRBV2
CDR3 length: 14
clone size: few
D gene: TRBD1
CDR3 DNA: TGTGCCAGCAAGGACAGGGATAACACCGGGGAGCTGTTTTTT
CDR3 protein: CASKDRDNTGELFF

J gene: TRBJ2-5
V gene: TRBV5-1
CDR3 length: 16
clone size: .
D gene: TRBD2
CDR3 DNA: TGCGCCAGCAGCTTGGGACTAGCGGGAGGTCAGGAGACCCAGTACTTC
CDR3 protein: CASSLGLAGGQETQYF

J gene: TRBJ1-1
V gene: TRBV5-1
CDR3 length: 14
clone size: .
D gene: .
CDR3 DNA: TGCGCCAGCAGCAGACAGCCTGTGAACACTGAAGCTTTCTTT
CDR3 protein: CASSRQPVNTEAFF

J gene: TRBJ2-3
V gene: TRBV7-3
CDR3 length: 14
clone size: .
D gene: TRBD2
CDR3 DNA: TGTGCCAGCTCCCGGCTAGCGGGGACAGATACGCAGTATTTT
CDR3 protein: CASSRLAGTDTQYF

J gene: TRBJ2-7
V gene: TRBV28
CDR3 length: 16
clone size: few
D gene: TRBD2
CDR3 DNA: TGTGCCAGCTCTCACTATTTGGCTAGCGGATCCTACGAGCAGTACTTC
CDR3 protein: CASSHYLASGSYEQYF

J gene: TRBJ2-5
V gene: TRBV30
CDR3 length: 12
clone size: .
D gene: TRBD2
CDR3 DNA: TGTGCCTGGAGTTTAGCAGCGGGAGTGGAGTACTTC
CDR3 protein: CAWSLAAGVEYF

J gene: TRBJ1-5
V gene: TRBV6-1
CDR3 length: 14
clone size: few
D gene: .
CDR3 DNA: TGTGCCAGCCTCTTAGATGGGCTCGGTCAGCCCCAGCATTTT
CDR3 protein: CASLLDGLGQPQHF

J gene: TRBJ2-7
V gene: TRBV4-2
CDR3 length: 14
clone size: few
D gene: .
CDR3 DNA: TGTGCCAGCAGCCATACGACTCCATCCTACGAGCAGTACTTC
CDR3 protein: CASSHTTPSYEQYF

J gene: TRBJ1-1
V gene: TRBV29-1
CDR3 length: 12
clone size: .
D gene: TRBD1
CDR3 DNA: TGCAGCGTTGGGGCAGGGGGTAATGAAGCTTTCTTT
CDR3 protein: CSVGAGGNEAFF

J gene: TRBJ2-7
V gene: TRBV19
CDR3 length: 15
clone size: .
D gene: TRBD2
CDR3 DNA: TGTGCCAGTAGTATTTCCCTAGCGGGAGTCTGGGAGCAGTACTTC
CDR3 protein: CASSISLAGVWEQYF

J gene: TRBJ2-3
V gene: TRBV6-6
CDR3 length: 12
clone size: .
D gene: TRBD2
CDR3 DNA: TGTGCCAGCAGGTCTAGCGGGGATACGCAGTATTTT
CDR3 protein: CASRSSGDTQYF

J gene: TRBJ2-7
V gene: TRBV20-1
CDR3 length: 11
clone size: .
D gene: TRBD2
CDR3 DNA: TGCAGTGCTCTAGCGGGCTACGAGCAGTACTTC
CDR3 protein: CSALAGYEQYF

J gene: TRBJ2-1
V gene: TRBV28
CDR3 length: 15
clone size: .
D gene: .
CDR3 DNA: TGTGCCAGCAGTGTAGCGAGTCGCTCCTACAATGAGCAGTTCTTC
CDR3 protein: CASSVASRSYNEQFF

J gene: TRBJ1-2
V gene: TRBV4-1
CDR3 length: 15
clone size: .
D gene: .
CDR3 DNA: TGCGCCAGCAGCCCGTTTCTGGCAATAAACTATGGCTACACCTTC
CDR3 protein: CASSPFLAINYGYTF